This T cell receptor (beta chain) appears in the sequencing data of a study of vaccination and CD4 T cells after COVID-19. About the research overall: Four females and six males made up the convalescents, with two Hispanic. Sampling after COVID took place at a median of 101 days (range 35 to 161) following diagnosis. Study-wide findings and caveats: Counts of SARS-CoV-2-reactive clonotypes had a median that went from about 20 to 38, a nonsignificant change.

Cultured CD4+ T-cell DNA underwent Oncomine TCR Beta short-read sequencing. TCRdb independently ran MiXCR on the PCR reads; one entry per CDR3 protein. The data hold some 9,000 distinct CDR3 sequences, with around 50% observed a single time. The table lists this clonotype with a few counts. Its antigen remains unidentified. Treatment defined: 10-day PBMC culture with coronavirus spike peptide pools or control peptides (ViraFEST assay). CD4+ T cells that came from the unexposed donor were collected before the COVID-19 pandemic (2011-2018). Fresh medium (containing IL-2) replaced half the medium on days 3 and 7. The receptor comes from a human donor in good health. Sequencing used CD4+ T cells from blood, cultured in vitro.

CDR3 sequence (DNA): TGTGCCAGCAGCCAACCACTAGCGGGGGCCACAGATACGCAGTATTTT. This translates into CASSQPLAGATDTQYF. This chain uses TRBV4-2 with TRBJ2-3, with TRBD2 identical over 11 bases. The germline gives CDR1 LGHNA, CDR2 YNFKEQ. V dropped 2 bases and J dropped 2; count of bases not matched to a gene: 3. CDR3 length: 16 residues.